These T cell receptor beta chains were read from a single sample in a study of shared clonotypes between healthy human individuals. Only in-frame clones appear in the TCRdb table, and some are missing; sequencing was by immunoSEQ multiplex PCR. The sample consists of approximately 440,000 clones, about 74% of them appearing once. The sequencing sample was made of PBMCs. The receptors shown here come from a woman in her thirties or forties in good health. Some clones in this sample may be carry-over from other donors' samples. Each CDR3 is given with its conserved first and last residue. Fields, in order: J gene, V gene, clone size, CDR3 protein. Size tells how often a clone was seen (once, few, many) or the class of an expanded clone, and some rows leave it out.

j_gene: TRBJ2-7
v_gene: TRBV11-3
abundance: -
CDR3aa: CASSPEGYDYEQYF

j_gene: TRBJ2-7
v_gene: TRBV4-2
abundance: many
CDR3aa: CASSQAGTSNSYEQYF

j_gene: TRBJ1-1
v_gene: TRBV5-1
abundance: -
CDR3aa: CASSPDREGGRAFF

j_gene: TRBJ2-3
v_gene: TRBV4-1
abundance: -
CDR3aa: CASSLTGTGPDTQYF

j_gene: TRBJ1-5
v_gene: TRBV10-3
abundance: -
CDR3aa: CAISDSDRGKVQPQHF

j_gene: TRBJ2-1
v_gene: TRBV4-3
abundance: -
CDR3aa: CASSQEVLGSEQFF

j_gene: TRBJ1-5
v_gene: TRBV6-5
abundance: many
CDR3aa: CASSYRQVRLGQPQHF

j_gene: TRBJ2-7
v_gene: TRBV11-2
abundance: -
CDR3aa: CASSKTIEANYEQYF

j_gene: TRBJ2-1
v_gene: TRBV4-2
abundance: -
CDR3aa: CASSQDRRAYEQFF

j_gene: TRBJ1-5
v_gene: TRBV10-3
abundance: few
CDR3aa: CAISDRGRVGQPQHF